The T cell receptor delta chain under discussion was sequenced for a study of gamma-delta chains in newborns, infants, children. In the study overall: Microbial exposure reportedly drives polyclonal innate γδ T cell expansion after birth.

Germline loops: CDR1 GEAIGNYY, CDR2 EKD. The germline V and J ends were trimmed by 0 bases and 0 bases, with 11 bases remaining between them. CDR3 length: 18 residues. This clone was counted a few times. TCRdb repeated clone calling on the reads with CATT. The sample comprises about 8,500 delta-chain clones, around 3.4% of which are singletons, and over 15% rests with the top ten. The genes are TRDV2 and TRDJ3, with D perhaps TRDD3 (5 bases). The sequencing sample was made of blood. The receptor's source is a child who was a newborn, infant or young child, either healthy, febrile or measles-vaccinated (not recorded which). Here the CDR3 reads CACDTGDFYSWDTRQMFF. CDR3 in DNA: TGTGCCTGTGACACCGGGGACTTCTACTCCTGGGACACCCGACAGATGTTTTTC.